This T cell receptor beta chain was captured by sequencing in a study of shared clonotypes between healthy human individuals. Profiling relied on immunoSEQ multiplex PCR, and the TCRdb table lists in-frame clones only, not all of them. The sample has about 1.5 million clones; 95% to 99% are singletons. The germline gives CDR1 LNHDA, CDR2 SQIVND (reference sequence). This CDR3 has 15 amino acids. V was trimmed by 3 bases and J by 0 bases, leaving 8 bases between them. V and J are TRBV19 and TRBJ2-2, with no clear D. Sequencing input: naive CD4+ T cells sorted from blood. Subset: CD45RA+ positively selected. This clonotype was sampled from a man aged 25-45 years in good health. For the CDR3, the DNA is TGTGCCAGTAGTATTATACCAACGAACACCGGGGAGCTGTTTTTT. The encoded protein is CASSIIPTNTGELFF. Looking up the rest from reference TRBV19 and TRBJ2-2 gives the full variable domain: DGGITQSPKYLFRKEGQNVTLSCEQNLNHDAMYWYRQDPGQGLRLIYYSQIVNDFQKGDIAEGYSVSREKKESFPLTVTSAQKNPTAFYLCASSIIPTNTGELFFGEGSRLTVL.